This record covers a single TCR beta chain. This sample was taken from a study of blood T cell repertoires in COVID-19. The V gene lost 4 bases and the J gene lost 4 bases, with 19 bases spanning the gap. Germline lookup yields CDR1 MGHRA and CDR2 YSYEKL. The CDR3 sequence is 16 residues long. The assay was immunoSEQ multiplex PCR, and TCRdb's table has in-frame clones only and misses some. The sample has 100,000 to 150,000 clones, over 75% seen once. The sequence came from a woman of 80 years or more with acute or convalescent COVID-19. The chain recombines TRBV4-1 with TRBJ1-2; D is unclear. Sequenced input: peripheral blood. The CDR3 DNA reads TGCGCCAGCAGCCTCTACGCAGTTACCTCGGGCTATGGCTACACCTTC. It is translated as CASSLYAVTSGYGYTF.